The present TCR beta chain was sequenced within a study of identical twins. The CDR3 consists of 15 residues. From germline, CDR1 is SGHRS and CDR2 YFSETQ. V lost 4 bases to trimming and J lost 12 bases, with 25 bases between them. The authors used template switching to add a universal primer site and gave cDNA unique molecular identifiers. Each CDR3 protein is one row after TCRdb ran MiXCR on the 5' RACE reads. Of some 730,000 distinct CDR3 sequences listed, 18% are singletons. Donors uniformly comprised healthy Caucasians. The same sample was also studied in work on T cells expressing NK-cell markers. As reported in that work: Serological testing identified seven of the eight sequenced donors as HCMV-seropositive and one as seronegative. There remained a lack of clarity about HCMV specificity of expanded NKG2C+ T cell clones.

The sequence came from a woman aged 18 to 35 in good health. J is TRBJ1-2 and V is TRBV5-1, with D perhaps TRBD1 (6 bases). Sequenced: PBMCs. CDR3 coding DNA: TGCGCCAGCAGCCCGACAGGAAGAGGAGTTATGTTTCACACCTTC. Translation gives CASSPTGRGVMFHTF.